This T cell receptor beta chain was documented in a study of tissue T cells after allogeneic stem cell transplantation. Points on this clone: Genes and germline are mouse. The CDR3 is cut off 1 residue early in the read; its end comes from the germline J gene.

This CDR3 has 14 amino acids. V lost 5 bases and J lost 4; bases outside the gene matches: 2. The V gene's germline CDR1 is FNHDT and CDR2 SITEND (reference sequence). Repertoires were generated with immunoSEQ multiplex PCR, while TCRdb's copy carries only in-frame clones and drops some. The top ten hold roughly 0.41% of the sample, which has some 22,000 clones, around 70% seen once. The J gene is TRBJ2-2, the V gene TRBV19, with TRBD1 matching 10 bases. Sequenced material: blood. The receptor was derived from a female BALB/c mouse in good health. MHC haplotype of the mouse line: H2-d. The DNA read from the CDR3 is TGTGCCAGCAGGACAGGGGGCGGCACCGGGCAGCTCTAC. Amino acid sequence: CASRTGGGTGQLY. The entire CDR3 is CASRTGGGTGQLYF. Drawing the rest from reference TRBV19 and TRBJ2-2, the complete variable domain is GGIITQTPKFLIGQEGQKLTLKCQQNFNHDTMYWYRQDSGKGLRLIYYSITENDLQKGDLSEGYDASREKKSSFSLTVTSAQKNEMAVFLCASRTGGGTGQLYFGEGSKLTVL.